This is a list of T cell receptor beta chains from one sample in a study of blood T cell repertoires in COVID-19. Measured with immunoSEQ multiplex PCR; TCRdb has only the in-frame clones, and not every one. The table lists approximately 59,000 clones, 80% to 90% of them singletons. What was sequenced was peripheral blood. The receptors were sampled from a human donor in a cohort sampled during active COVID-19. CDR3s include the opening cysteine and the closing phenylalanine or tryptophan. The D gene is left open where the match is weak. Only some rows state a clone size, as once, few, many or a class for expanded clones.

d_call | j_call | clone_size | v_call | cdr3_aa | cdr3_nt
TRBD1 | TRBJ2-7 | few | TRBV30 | CAWSSNRGQYF | TGTGCCTGGAGTTCAAACAGGGGGCAGTACTTC
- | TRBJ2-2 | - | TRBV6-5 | CASSYSGGNTGELFF | TGTGCCAGCAGTTACTCCGGGGGGAACACCGGGGAGCTGTTTTTT
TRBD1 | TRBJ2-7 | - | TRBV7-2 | CASSPQQGYEQYF | TGTGCCAGCAGTCCCCAACAGGGGTACGAGCAGTACTTC
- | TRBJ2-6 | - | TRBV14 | CASSPPRAGANVLTF | TGTGCCAGCAGCCCCCCCAGGGCCGGGGCCAACGTCCTGACTTTC
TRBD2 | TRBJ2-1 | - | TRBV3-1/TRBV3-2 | CASSPGGVNEQFF | TGTGCCAGCAGCCCGGGGGGGGTGAATGAGCAGTTCTTC
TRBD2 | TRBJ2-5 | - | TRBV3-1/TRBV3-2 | CASSQPIGGLAGQETQYF | TGTGCCAGCAGCCAACCTATAGGGGGACTAGCGGGTCAAGAGACCCAGTACTTC
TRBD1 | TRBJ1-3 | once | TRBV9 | CASSGSTGVSGNTIYF | TGTGCCAGCAGCGGTTCAACAGGGGTCTCTGGAAACACCATATATTTT
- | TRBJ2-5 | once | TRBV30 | CAWSDHRVQETQYF | TGTGCCTGGAGTGACCACAGGGTCCAAGAGACCCAGTACTTC
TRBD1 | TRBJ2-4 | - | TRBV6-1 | CASSEDGRQGAFGTKNIQYF | TGTGCCAGCAGTGAAGACGGGAGACAGGGGGCGTTTGGGACCAAAAACATTCAGTACTTC
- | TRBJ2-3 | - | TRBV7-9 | CASSLASQGISTDTQYF | TGTGCCAGCAGCTTAGCGTCTCAGGGGATCAGCACAGATACGCAGTATTTT
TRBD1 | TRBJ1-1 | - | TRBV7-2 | CASSSYLQGSTEAFF | TGTGCCAGCAGCTCATACCTACAGGGGAGCACTGAAGCTTTCTTT
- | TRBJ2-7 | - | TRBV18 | CASSPRPGSYEQYF | TGTGCCAGCTCACCACGTCCAGGCTCCTACGAGCAGTACTTC
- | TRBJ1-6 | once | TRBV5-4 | CASSSSGILNSPLHF | TGTGCCAGCAGCTCCTCCGGGATCCTTAATTCACCCCTCCACTTT
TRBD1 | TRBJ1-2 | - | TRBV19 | CASRTGQGALSNYGYTF | TGTGCCAGTAGGACTGGACAGGGCGCCCTGAGTAACTATGGCTACACCTTC
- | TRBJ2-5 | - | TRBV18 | CASSGGHPQETQYF | TGTGCCAGCTCGGGAGGACACCCCCAAGAGACCCAGTACTTC
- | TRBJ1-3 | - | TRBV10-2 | CASGGARSGNTIYF | TGCGCCAGCGGGGGGGCTCGCTCTGGAAACACCATATATTTT
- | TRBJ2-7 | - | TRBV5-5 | CASSLGQDASSYEQYF | TGTGCCAGCAGCTTGGGACAGGACGCCAGCTCCTACGAGCAGTACTTC
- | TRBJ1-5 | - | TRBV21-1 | CASSLSEGFPRLYSNQPQHF | TGTGCCAGCAGCCTCTCAGAGGGCTTTCCGCGGCTTTATAGCAATCAGCCCCAGCATTTT
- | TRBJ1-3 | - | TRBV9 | CASSVETATGNTIYF | TGTGCCAGCAGCGTGGAGACAGCTACTGGAAACACCATATATTTT
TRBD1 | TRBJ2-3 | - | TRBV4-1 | CASKRGPSTDTQYF | TGCGCCAGCAAGAGGGGGCCTAGCACAGATACGCAGTATTTT